The 29 T cell receptor beta chains in this list originate from one sample, sequenced in a study of graft-versus-host responses after intestinal transplantation. Graft tissue processing released intraepithelial and lamina propria lymphocytes. The repertoire was sequenced with immunoSEQ multiplex PCR; TCRdb's copy has only in-frame clones and lacks some. The table lists 3,500 or so clones, approximately 74% of them singletons. Sample: ileum tissue, taken 5 and 7 days after intestinal transplantation. The receptors were gathered from a human patient who received an intestinal transplant, so some T cells may come from the graft donor.

The chain uses TRBV19 and TRBJ2-2; D call uncertain. V lost 5 bases and J lost 0, with 7 bases in between. Germline values: CDR1 LNHDA, CDR2 SQIVND (reference sequence). The CDR3 has 14 amino acids. The CDR3 spells CASSLVANTGELFF. The CDR3 DNA reads as TGTGCCAGTAGTCTAGTCGCGAACACCGGGGAGCTGTTTTTT.

The chain couples TRBV28 to TRBJ2-5; D is perhaps TRBD1 (8 bases). Germline lookup yields CDR1 MDHEN and CDR2 SYDVKM. This CDR3 spans 19 amino acids. V lost 2 bases and J lost 1, with 23 bases in between. The CDR3 here is CASSLVIQGGVQVQETQYF. For the CDR3, the DNA is TGTGCCAGCAGTTTAGTGATACAGGGGGGGGTCCAGGTCCAAGAGACCCAGTACTTC.

CDR3 in DNA: TGCAGTGCTAACACTGAAGCTTTCTTT. Amino acids: CSANTEAFF. The chain uses TRBV20-1 and TRBJ1-1, with no clear D. V lost 4 bases, J lost 3 bases, and 0 bases lay in between. Germline V CDR1 and CDR2: DFQATT, SNEGSKA (reference sequence). The length of the CDR3 is 9 residues.

The chain employs TRBV13 and TRBJ1-2; D unresolved. CDR1 and CDR2 (germline): PRHDT, FYEKMQ (reference sequence). The CDR3 spans 13 residues. The V end lost 3 bases, the J end lost 8 bases, and 13 bases lay between the germline ends. CDR3 sequence reads: CASSLQNILGYTF. The CDR3 DNA follows: TGTGCCAGCAGCTTGCAAAACATCCTCGGCTACACCTTC.

This clone was recorded a few times. The chain uses TRBV10-3 and TRBJ1-3; D is undetermined. The CDR3 has 13 amino acids. The V end was cut by 2 bases, the J end by 1 base, with 3 bases between. Per the germline V gene, CDR1 is ENHRY and CDR2 is SYGVKD. CDR3 in DNA: TGTGCCATCAGTGAGGGGTCTGGAAACACCATATATTTT. It translates to CAISEGSGNTIYF.

V is TRBV9 and J is TRBJ2-3; D call uncertain. CDR1 and CDR2 from the germline V gene are SGDLS and YYNGEE. The CDR3 has 13 amino acids. V was clipped by 0 bases and J by 0 bases, with 2 bases between them. The CDR3 nucleotides read TGTGCCAGCAGCGTAGCTAGCACAGATACGCAGTATTTT. Translation: CASSVASTDTQYF.

V is TRBV19 and J is TRBJ2-7; D not certain. Germline V gene lookup returns CDR1 LNHDA and CDR2 SQIVND (reference sequence). V was clipped by 1 base and J by 6 bases, with 4 bases between them. The CDR3 runs to 11 residues. The CDR3 DNA sequence: TGTGCCAGTAGTATAGGGCGCGAGCAGTACTTC. The encoded protein is CASSIGREQYF.

The chain carries TRBV7-9 and TRBJ1-4; 8 bases are a match to TRBD1. CDR3 length equals 13 residues. Per the germline V gene, CDR1 is SEHNR and CDR2 is FQNEAQ (reference sequence). Unmatched junction bases numbered 2, after V lost 3 bases and J lost 8 bases. The CDR3 sequence: CASSFRDREKLFF. For the CDR3, the DNA is TGTGCCAGCAGCTTCCGGGACAGGGAAAAACTGTTTTTT.

The chain employs TRBV7-6 and TRBJ1-5; D uncertain. Looked up from germline, CDR1 is SGHVS and CDR2 is FNYEAQ. The germline V and J ends were trimmed by 4 bases and 7 bases, with 11 bases remaining between them. This CDR3 has 13 amino acids. CDR3 sequence (DNA): TGTGCCAGCAGCTCCCGGGTGGGCCAGCCCCAGCATTTT. It translates to CASSSRVGQPQHF.

This clone was detected a few times. The chain links TRBV10-2 to TRBJ2-7; D unresolved. Per the germline V gene, CDR1 is WSHSY and CDR2 is SAAADI. V was clipped by 3 bases and J by 5 bases, with 5 bases between them. The CDR3 spans 11 residues. In nucleotides, the CDR3 is TGCGCCAGCAGTGAACCGAACGAGCAGTACTTC. It translates to CASSEPNEQYF.

J is TRBJ2-3 and V is TRBV29-1; D not resolved. The germline V gene encodes CDR1 SQVTM and CDR2 ANQGSEA. V lost 1 base and J 4 bases, leaving 9 bases between the germline ends. This CDR3 spans 13 amino acids. The DNA of the CDR3 is TGCAGCGTTGAAGTTTCCAGTGCAGATACGCAGTATTTT. This encodes CSVEVSSADTQYF.

The V and J genes are TRBV25-1 and TRBJ1-3; TRBD1 matches 7 bases. With V trimmed by 7 bases and J by 0 bases, 3 bases remained unmatched. This CDR3 spans 14 amino acids. The germline V gene encodes CDR1 MGHDK and CDR2 SYGVNS. In nucleotides, the CDR3 is TGTGCCAGCACGGGACAGATCTCTGGAAACACCATATATTTT. It is translated as CASTGQISGNTIYF.

The V gene is TRBV19, the J gene TRBJ2-1, with 12 bases identical to TRBD2. J was trimmed by 3 bases and V by 9 bases; bases with no gene match: 3. The CDR3 is 14 residues long. CDR1 and CDR2 (germline): LNHDA, SQIVND (reference sequence). CDR3 coding DNA: TGTGCCAGACCGACTAGCGGGGGCTACAATGAGCAGTTCTTC. Translated: CARPTSGGYNEQFF. Drawing the rest from reference TRBV19 and TRBJ2-1, the complete variable domain is DGGITQSPKYLFRKEGQNVTLSCEQNLNHDAMYWYRQDPGQGLRLIYYSQIVNDFQKGDIAEGYSVSREKKESFPLTVTSAQKNPTAFYLCARPTSGGYNEQFFGPGTRLTVL.

This rearrangement joins TRBV23-1 to TRBJ2-1; unclear D gene. TRBV23-1 has ORF status, its function being uncertain. With 0 bases removed from V and 5 bases from J, the gap between germline ends came to 14 bases. The CDR3 contains 16 residues. In DNA, the CDR3 is TGCGCCAGCAGTCAATCGGCGCAGATAATAGACAATGAGCAGTTCTTC. Its protein product is CASSQSAQIIDNEQFF.

This clone turned up a few times. J is TRBJ2-5 and V is TRBV27, with a weak D call TRBD1 (6 bases). V lost 0 bases to trimming and J lost 5 bases, with 13 bases between them. In germline, CDR1 is MNHEY, CDR2 SMNVEV (reference sequence). The CDR3 totals 15 residues. In DNA form, the CDR3 reads TGTGCCAGCAGTTTATCTCAGGGGAGTCGGGAGACCCAGTACTTC. Protein: CASSLSQGSRETQYF.

The genes are TRBV21-1 and TRBJ1-1; the table's TRBD1 call for D was not verified on the DNA. TRBV21-1 is flagged as a pseudogene. The CDR3 runs to 13 residues. The CDR3 nucleotides read TGTGCCAGCAGCACAGGGGGCAACACTGAAGCTTTCTTT. This codes for CASSTGGNTEAFF.

The V call is TRBV5-1, the J call TRBJ1-2, with D possibly matching TRBD1 (5 bases). Trimming took off 0 bases at V and 3 bases at J, with 6 bases between the two ends. Per the germline V gene, CDR1 is SGHRS and CDR2 is YFSETQ. The CDR3 totals 13 residues. The CDR3: CASSLEGDYGYTF. DNA for the CDR3: TGCGCCAGCAGCTTGGAAGGGGACTATGGCTACACCTTC.

The V and J genes are TRBV21-1 and TRBJ1-5. TRBV21-1 is classified as a pseudogene. The CDR3 spans 14 residues. CDR3 residues: CASSKDSSNQPQHF. For the CDR3, the DNA is TGTGCCAGCAGCAAAGACTCAAGCAATCAGCCCCAGCATTTT.

This chain joins TRBV11-2 and TRBJ1-1, with 7 bases lining up with TRBD1. The germline gives CDR1 SGHAT, CDR2 FQNNGV. The CDR3 runs to 19 residues. Unmatched junction bases numbered 18, after V lost 1 base and J lost 4 bases. The CDR3 DNA follows: TGTGCCAGCAGCTTAGTACACTTTGACAGGGAGGGATGGACCACTGAAGCTTTCTTT. Encoded protein: CASSLVHFDREGWTTEAFF.

The chain combines TRBV10-2 with TRBJ1-1; D is perhaps TRBD1 (6 bases). The CDR3 is 14 residues long. Trimming left V 0 bases short and J 1 base short, with 6 bases between. Germline loops: CDR1 WSHSY, CDR2 SAAADI. The CDR3 DNA sequence: TGCGCCAGCAGTGAGTCGGGACAGAACACTGAAGCTTTCTTT. The encoded protein is CASSESGQNTEAFF.

The chain links TRBV7-2 to TRBJ2-1; 10 bases match TRBD2. This CDR3 has 18 residues. Germline lookup yields CDR1 SGHTA and CDR2 FQGNSA. Trimming removed 0 bases from V and 5 bases from J; junction bases left unmatched: 10. CDR3 DNA sequence: TGTGCCAGCAGCTTAGCGCTGTCTAGCGGGGGCCGAGACAATGAGCAGTTCTTC. Amino acid sequence: CASSLALSSGGRDNEQFF.

Here the CDR3 DNA reads TGTGCCAGCAGCTTACTCAATTCACCCCTCCACTTT. Protein: CASSLLNSPLHF. The chain uses TRBV5-6 and TRBJ1-6; D ambiguous. V shed 2 bases and J shed 7 bases, with 4 bases lying between them. CDR1 SGHDT and CDR2 YYEEEE come from the germline V gene. This CDR3 comprises 12 residues.

This clone was observed a single time. The CDR3 DNA follows: TGTGCCAGCAGCTTGGCGGTCACTGAAGCTTTCTTT. Protein product: CASSLAVTEAFF. The V call is TRBV5-6, the J call TRBJ1-1; no clear D gene. The CDR3 runs 12 residues. Trimming removed 0 bases at V and 4 bases at J, with 4 bases between. Per the germline V gene, CDR1 is SGHDT and CDR2 is YYEEEE.

The chain recombines TRBV6-1 with TRBJ1-2, with unresolved D. Per germline, CDR1 MNHNS and CDR2 SASEGT. This CDR3 contains 9 residues. The V end lost 6 bases, the J end lost 7 bases, and 3 bases lay between the germline ends. The chain's CDR3 is CASRGGYTF. The CDR3 DNA reads as TGTGCCAGCAGGGGTGGCTACACCTTC.

The CDR3 sequence: CASSQEGQFSSGANVLTF. CDR3 sequence (DNA): TGCGCCAGCAGCCAAGAAGGACAGTTTAGCTCTGGGGCCAACGTCCTGACTTTC. V is TRBV4-3 and J is TRBJ2-6; a weak D match, TRBD1 (6 bases). Germline CDR1 reads LGHNA; CDR2 reads YSLEER. V lost 0 bases, J lost 0 bases, and 12 bases lay in between. The CDR3 runs 18 residues.

As DNA, the CDR3 is TGTGCCTGGAGTTCACAGGGGAACACTGAAGCTTTCTTT. As protein: CAWSSQGNTEAFF. The chain combines TRBV30 with TRBJ1-1, with D perhaps matching TRBD1 (6 bases). The germline V gene has CDR1 GTSNPN and CDR2 SVGIG (reference sequence). This CDR3 comprises 13 residues. Trimming removed 2 bases at V and 1 base at J, with 8 bases between. Using reference TRBV30 and TRBJ1-1 for the parts outside the CDR3, the full variable domain is SQTIHQWPATLVQPVGSPLSLECTVEGTSNPNLYWYRQAAGRGLQLLFYSVGIGQISSEVPQNLSASRPQDRQFILSSKKLLLSDSGFYLCAWSSQGNTEAFFGQGTRLTVV.

This chain links TRBV11-2 with TRBJ1-1, with D perhaps TRBD1 (5 bases). CDR1 is SGHAT and CDR2 is FQNNGV in the germline V gene. Deletions cut 5 bases from V and 5 bases from J, with 12 bases between. CDR3 length: 13 residues. In DNA form, the CDR3 reads TGTGCCAGCAGCCGGGCAGGGTATACTGAAGCTTTCTTT. As protein: CASSRAGYTEAFF. The variable domain in full, with the rest retrieved from reference TRBV11-2 and TRBJ1-1, is EAGVAQSPRYKIIEKRQSVAFWCNPISGHATLYWYQQILGQGPKLLIQFQNNGVVDDSQLPKDRFSAERLKGVDSTLKIQPAKLEDSAVYLCASSRAGYTEAFFGQGTRLTVV.

The genes are TRBV19 and TRBJ1-5; 10 bases agree with TRBD1. Looked up from germline, CDR1 is LNHDA and CDR2 is SQIVND (reference sequence). The CDR3 spans 16 residues. The J segment lost 2 bases and the V segment lost 3 bases, leaving 4 bases of the junction unmatched. As DNA, the CDR3 is TGTGCCAGTAGTATCTGGGACAGGGGCCGCAATCAGCCCCAGCATTTT. It yields the protein CASSIWDRGRNQPQHF.

This chain links TRBV29-1 with TRBJ2-2, with TRBD2 matching 7 bases. J was trimmed by 6 bases and V by 4 bases; bases with no gene match: 5. The germline CDR1 and CDR2 sequences are SQVTM and ANQGSEA. The CDR3 has 13 residues. This CDR3 reads CSVGLAGAGELFF. Here the CDR3 DNA reads TGCAGCGTTGGACTCGCGGGGGCCGGGGAGCTGTTTTTT.